This T cell receptor beta chain is drawn from a study of blood T cell repertoires in COVID-19. Data came from immunoSEQ multiplex PCR; TCRdb stores just in-frame clones and leaves some out. The sample carries some 60,000 clones, approximately 80% recorded once. This clone appeared a single time. The CDR3 covers 14 residues. Per the germline V gene, CDR1 is LGHDT and CDR2 is YNNKEL (reference sequence). J lost 7 bases, V lost 0 bases, and 3 bases had no gene match. Enrolment of Seattle patients took place during active infection, and they were followed longitudinally. The receptor comes from a man aged 45-65 years with COVID-19, enrolled during active disease. The sequencing input was peripheral blood. The rearrangement joins TRBV3-1 (or the pseudogene TRBV3-2) to TRBJ1-3; TRBD1 matches at 7 bases. The CDR3 is CASSQEQGRNTIYF. The CDR3 nucleotides read TGTGCCAGCAGCCAAGAACAGGGGAGGAACACCATATATTTT.